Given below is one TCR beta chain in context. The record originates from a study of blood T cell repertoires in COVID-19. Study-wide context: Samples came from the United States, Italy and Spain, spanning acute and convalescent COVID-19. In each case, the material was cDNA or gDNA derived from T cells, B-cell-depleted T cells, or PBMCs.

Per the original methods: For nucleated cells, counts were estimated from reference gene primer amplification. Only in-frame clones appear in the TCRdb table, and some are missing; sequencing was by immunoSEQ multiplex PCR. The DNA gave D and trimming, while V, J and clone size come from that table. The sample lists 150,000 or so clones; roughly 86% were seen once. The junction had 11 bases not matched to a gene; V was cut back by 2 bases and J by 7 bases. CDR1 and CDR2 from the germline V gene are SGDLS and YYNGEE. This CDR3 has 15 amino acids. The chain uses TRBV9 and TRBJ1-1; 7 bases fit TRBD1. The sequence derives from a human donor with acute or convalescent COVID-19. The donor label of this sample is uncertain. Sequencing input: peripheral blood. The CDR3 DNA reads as TGTGCCAGCAGCGTTCAGGGTGACAGGGCGGATGAAGCTTTCTTT. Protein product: CASSVQGDRADEAFF.